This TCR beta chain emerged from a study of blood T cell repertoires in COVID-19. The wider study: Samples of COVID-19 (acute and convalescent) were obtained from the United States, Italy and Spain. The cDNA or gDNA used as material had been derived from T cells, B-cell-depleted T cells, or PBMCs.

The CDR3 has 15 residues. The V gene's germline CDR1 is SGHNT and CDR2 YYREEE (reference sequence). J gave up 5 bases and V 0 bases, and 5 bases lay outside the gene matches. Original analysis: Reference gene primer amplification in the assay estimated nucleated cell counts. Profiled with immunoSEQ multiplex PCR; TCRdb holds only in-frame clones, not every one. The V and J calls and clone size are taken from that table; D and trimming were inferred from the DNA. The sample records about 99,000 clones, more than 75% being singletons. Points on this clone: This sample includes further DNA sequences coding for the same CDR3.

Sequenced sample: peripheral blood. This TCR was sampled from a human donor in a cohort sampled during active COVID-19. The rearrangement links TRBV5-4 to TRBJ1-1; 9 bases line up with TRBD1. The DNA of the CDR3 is TGTGCCAGCAGCTTGGCACAGGGGGCGAGGACTGAAGCTTTCTTT. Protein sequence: CASSLAQGARTEAFF.